This T cell receptor (beta chain) originates from a study of identical twins. Carrying unique molecular identifiers, the cDNA also gained a universal primer site through template switching. TCRdb recomputed calls from the 5' RACE reads with MiXCR, one row per CDR3 protein. The sample lists 400,000 to 650,000 distinct CDR3 sequences; 20% to 25% were seen once. Trimming took off 4 bases at V and 14 bases at J, with 19 bases between the two ends. The germline CDR1 and CDR2 sequences are LGHNA and YNFKEQ. This CDR3 is built from 13 residues. The data were also submitted as part of a second study, on T cells expressing NK-cell markers. That source reports: In a group of 5 or 6 donors, dominant NKG2C+ clonotypes represented about 1.0-7.0% of CD8+ T cells.

The receptor's source is a woman under 30 in good health. Sequencing was done on a sample of CD4+ T cells sorted from blood. The chain employs TRBV4-2 and TRBJ2-3, with D perhaps TRBD1 or TRBD2 (5 bases each). The CDR3 sequence: CASSLNLVWGLYF. CDR3 nucleotide sequence: TGTGCCAGCAGCCTAAATCTGGTCTGGGGGTTGTATTTT.